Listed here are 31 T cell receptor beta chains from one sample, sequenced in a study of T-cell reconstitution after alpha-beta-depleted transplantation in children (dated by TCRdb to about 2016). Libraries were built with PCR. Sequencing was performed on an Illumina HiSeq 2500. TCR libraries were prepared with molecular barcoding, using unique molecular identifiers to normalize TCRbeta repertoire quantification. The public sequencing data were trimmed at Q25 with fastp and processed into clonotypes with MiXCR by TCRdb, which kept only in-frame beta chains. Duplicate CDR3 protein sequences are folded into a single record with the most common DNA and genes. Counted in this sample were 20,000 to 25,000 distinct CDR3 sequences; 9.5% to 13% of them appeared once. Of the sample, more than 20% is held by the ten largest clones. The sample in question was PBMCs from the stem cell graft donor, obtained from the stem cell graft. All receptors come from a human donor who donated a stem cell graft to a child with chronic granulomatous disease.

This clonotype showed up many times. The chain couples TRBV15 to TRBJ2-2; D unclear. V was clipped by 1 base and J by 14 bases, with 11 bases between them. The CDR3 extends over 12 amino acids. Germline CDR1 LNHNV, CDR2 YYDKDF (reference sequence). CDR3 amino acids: CATSRGERGLFF. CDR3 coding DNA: TGTGCCACCAGCAGAGGTGAACGAGGCCTGTTTTTT. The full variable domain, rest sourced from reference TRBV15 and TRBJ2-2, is DAMVIQNPRYQVTQFGKPVTLSCSQTLNHNVMYWYQQKSSQAPKLLFHYYDKDFNNEADTPDNFQSRRPNTSFCFLDIRSPGLGDTAMYLCATSRGERGLFFGEGSRLTVL.

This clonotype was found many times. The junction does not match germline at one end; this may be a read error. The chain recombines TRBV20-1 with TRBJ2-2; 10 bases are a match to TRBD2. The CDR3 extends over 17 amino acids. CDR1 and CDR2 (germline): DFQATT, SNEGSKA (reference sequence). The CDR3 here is CCADPGFPGTSAGELFF. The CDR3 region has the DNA TGCTGTGCGGACCCTGGGTTTCCCGGGACTAGCGCCGGGGAGCTGTTTTTT.

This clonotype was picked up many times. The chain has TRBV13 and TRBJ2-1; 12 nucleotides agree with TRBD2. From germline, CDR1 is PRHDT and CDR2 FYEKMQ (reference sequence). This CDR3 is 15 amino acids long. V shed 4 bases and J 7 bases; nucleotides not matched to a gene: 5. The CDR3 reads CASSSLAGGRNEQFF. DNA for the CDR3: TGTGCCAGCAGCTCGCTAGCGGGAGGGCGTAATGAGCAGTTCTTC.

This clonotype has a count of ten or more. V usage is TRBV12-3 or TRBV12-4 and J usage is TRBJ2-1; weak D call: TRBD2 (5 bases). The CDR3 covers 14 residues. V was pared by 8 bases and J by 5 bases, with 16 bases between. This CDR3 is CASDTTGTDNEQFF. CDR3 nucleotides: TGTGCCAGCGATACAACGGGAACCGACAATGAGCAGTTCTTC.

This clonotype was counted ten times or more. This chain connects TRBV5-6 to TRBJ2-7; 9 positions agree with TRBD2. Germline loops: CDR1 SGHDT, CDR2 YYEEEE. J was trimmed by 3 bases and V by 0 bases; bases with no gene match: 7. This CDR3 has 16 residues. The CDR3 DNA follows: TGTGCCAGCAGCTTGGGAGCGGCTAGCGGGGACTACGAGCAGTACTTC. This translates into CASSLGAASGDYEQYF.

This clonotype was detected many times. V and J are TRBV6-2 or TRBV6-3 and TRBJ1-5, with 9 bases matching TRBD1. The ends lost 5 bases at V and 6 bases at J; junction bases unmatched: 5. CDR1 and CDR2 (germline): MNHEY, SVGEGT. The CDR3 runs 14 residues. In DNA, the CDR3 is TGTGCCAGCAGTCTACAGGGGGCATCTCAGCCCCAGCATTTT. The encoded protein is CASSLQGASQPQHF.

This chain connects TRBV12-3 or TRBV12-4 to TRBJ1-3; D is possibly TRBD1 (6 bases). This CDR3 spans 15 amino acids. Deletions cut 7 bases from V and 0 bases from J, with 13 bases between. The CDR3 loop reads CASTTRGHSGNTIYF. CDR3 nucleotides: TGTGCCAGCACCACTCGGGGGCACTCTGGAAACACCATATATTTT.

In DNA form, the CDR3 reads TGTGCCAGCAGTTCAACTAGCGGGAGGGACAATGAGCAGTTCTTC. Its translation is CASSSTSGRDNEQFF. The rearrangement joins TRBV12-3 or TRBV12-4 to TRBJ2-1, with 13 positions matching TRBD2. The CDR3 contains 15 residues. V shed 4 bases and J 5 bases; nucleotides not matched to a gene: 2.

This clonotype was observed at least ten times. CDR3: CASSYSNEQFF. In nucleotides, the CDR3 is TGCGCCAGCAGCTATAGCAATGAGCAGTTCTTC. The V call is TRBV5-1, the J call TRBJ2-1, with no clear D. V was cut by 3 bases and J by 6 bases, with 4 bases left in between. There are 11 residues in the CDR3. Germline V gives CDR1 SGHRS, CDR2 YFSETQ.

CDR3 protein: CSARDWAGVDNQPQHF. Written as DNA, the CDR3 is TGCAGTGCTAGAGATTGGGCGGGCGTAGACAATCAGCCCCAGCATTTT. The V gene is TRBV20-1, the J gene TRBJ1-5, with no clear D. V dropped 0 bases and J dropped 3 bases, with 15 bases sitting between them. The CDR3 has 16 residues. CDR1 is DFQATT and CDR2 is SNEGSKA in the germline V gene (reference sequence).

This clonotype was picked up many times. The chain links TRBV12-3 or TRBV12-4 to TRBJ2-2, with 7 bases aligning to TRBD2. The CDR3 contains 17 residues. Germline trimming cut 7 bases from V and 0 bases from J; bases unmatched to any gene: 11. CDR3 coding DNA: TGTGCCAGCACGACGGAGCGGGGCGTCGCGAACACCGGGGAGCTGTTTTTT. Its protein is CASTTERGVANTGELFF.

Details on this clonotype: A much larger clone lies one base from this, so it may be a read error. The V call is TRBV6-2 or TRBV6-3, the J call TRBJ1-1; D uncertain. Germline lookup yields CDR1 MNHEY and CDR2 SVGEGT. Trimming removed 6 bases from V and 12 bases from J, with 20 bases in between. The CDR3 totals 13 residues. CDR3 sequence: CASSPGSGAGTFF. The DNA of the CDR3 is TGTGCCAGCAGCCCCGGATCAGGCGCCGGTACTTTCTTT.

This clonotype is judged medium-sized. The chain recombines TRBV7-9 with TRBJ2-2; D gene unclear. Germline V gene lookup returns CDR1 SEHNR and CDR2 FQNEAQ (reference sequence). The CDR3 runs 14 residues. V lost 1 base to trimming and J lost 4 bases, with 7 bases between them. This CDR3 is CASSLGITTGELFF. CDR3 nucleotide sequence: TGTGCCAGCAGCTTAGGAATAACCACCGGGGAGCTGTTTTTT.

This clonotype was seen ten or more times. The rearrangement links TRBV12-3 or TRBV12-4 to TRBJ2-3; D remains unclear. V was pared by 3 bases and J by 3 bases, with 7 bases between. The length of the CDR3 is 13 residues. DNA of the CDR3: TGTGCCAGCAGTTTGGGCTTTACAGATACGCAGTATTTT. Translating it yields CASSLGFTDTQYF.

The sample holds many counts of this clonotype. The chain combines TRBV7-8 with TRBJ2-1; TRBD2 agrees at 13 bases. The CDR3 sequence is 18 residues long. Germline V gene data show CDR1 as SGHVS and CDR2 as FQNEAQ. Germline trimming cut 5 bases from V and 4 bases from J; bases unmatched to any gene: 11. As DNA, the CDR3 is TGTGCCAGCAGCGAACTAGCGGGGGGGCCCAGTTTATACAATGAGCAGTTCTTC. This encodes CASSELAGGPSLYNEQFF. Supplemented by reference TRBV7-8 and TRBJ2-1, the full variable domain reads GAGVSQSPRYKVAKRGQDVALRCDPISGHVSLFWYQQALGQGPEFLTYFQNEAQLDKSGLPSDRFFAERPEGSVSTLKIQRTQQEDSAVYLCASSELAGGPSLYNEQFFGPGTRLTVL.

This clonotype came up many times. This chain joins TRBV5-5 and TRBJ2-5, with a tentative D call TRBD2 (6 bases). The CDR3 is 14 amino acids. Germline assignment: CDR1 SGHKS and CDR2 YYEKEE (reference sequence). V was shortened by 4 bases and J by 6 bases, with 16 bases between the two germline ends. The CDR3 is CASSDPFRGKTQYF. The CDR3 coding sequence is TGTGCCAGCAGCGACCCTTTTCGGGGGAAGACCCAGTACTTC.

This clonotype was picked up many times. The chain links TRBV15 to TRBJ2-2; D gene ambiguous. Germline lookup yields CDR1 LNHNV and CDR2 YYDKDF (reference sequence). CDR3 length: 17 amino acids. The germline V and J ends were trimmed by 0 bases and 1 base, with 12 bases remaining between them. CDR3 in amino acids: CATSRDPIALNTGELFF. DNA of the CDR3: TGTGCCACCAGCAGAGATCCCATAGCACTGAACACCGGGGAGCTGTTTTTT.

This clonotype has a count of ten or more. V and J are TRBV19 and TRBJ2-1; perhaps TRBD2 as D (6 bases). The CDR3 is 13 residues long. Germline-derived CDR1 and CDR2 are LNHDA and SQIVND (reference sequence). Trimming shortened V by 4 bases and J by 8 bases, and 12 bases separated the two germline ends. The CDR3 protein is CASSSGGVDEQFF. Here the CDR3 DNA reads TGTGCCAGTAGTAGCGGAGGGGTTGATGAGCAGTTCTTC.

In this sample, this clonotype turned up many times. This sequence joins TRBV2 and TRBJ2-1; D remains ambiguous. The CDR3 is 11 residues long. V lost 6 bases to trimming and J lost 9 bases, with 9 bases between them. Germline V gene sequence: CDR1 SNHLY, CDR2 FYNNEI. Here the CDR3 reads CASSSESEQFF. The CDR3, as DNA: TGTGCCAGCAGCTCTGAGAGTGAGCAGTTCTTC.

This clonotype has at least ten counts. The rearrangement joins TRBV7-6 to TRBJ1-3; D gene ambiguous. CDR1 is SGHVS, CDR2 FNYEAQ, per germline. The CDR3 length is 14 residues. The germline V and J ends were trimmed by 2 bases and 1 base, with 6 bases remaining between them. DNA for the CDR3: TGTGCCAGCAGCTTAAGTAGTTCTGGAAACACCATATATTTT. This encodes CASSLSSSGNTIYF. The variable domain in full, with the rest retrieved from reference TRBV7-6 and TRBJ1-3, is GAGVSQSPRYKVTKRGQDVALRCDPISGHVSLYWYRQALGQGPEFLTYFNYEAQQDKSGLPNDRFSAERPEGSISTLTIQRTEQRDSAMYRCASSLSSSGNTIYFGEGSWLTVV.

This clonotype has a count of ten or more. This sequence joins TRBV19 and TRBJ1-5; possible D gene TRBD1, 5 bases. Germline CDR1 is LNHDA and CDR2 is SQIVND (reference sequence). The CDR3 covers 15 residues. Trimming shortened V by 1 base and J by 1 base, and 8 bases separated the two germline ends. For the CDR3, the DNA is TGTGCCAGTAGTATAGGACGACAGAGCAATCAGCCCCAGCATTTT. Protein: CASSIGRQSNQPQHF. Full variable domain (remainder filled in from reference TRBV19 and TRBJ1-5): DGGITQSPKYLFRKEGQNVTLSCEQNLNHDAMYWYRQDPGQGLRLIYYSQIVNDFQKGDIAEGYSVSREKKESFPLTVTSAQKNPTAFYLCASSIGRQSNQPQHFGDGTRLSIL.

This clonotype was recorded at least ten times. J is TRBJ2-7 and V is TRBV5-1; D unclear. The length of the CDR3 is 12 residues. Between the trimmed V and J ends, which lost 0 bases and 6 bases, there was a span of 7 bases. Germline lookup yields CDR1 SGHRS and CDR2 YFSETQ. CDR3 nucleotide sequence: TGCGCCAGCAGCTTGGATGGATCCGAGCAGTACTTC. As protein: CASSLDGSEQYF.

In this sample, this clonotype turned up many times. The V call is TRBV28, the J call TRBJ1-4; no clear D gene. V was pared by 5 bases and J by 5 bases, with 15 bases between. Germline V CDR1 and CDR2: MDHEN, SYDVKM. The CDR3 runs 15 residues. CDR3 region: CASSTIQEINEKLFF. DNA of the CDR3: TGTGCCAGCAGTACTATTCAAGAGATCAATGAAAAACTGTTTTTT.

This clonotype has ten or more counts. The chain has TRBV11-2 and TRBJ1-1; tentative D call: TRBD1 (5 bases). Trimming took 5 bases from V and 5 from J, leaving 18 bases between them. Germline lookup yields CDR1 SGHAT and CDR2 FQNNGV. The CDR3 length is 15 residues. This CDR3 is CASSRVPGIGTEAFF. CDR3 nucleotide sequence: TGTGCCAGCAGCCGCGTCCCAGGGATAGGGACTGAAGCTTTCTTT.

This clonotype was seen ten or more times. The DNA for the CDR3 is TGTGCCAGCAGCTCCCAGACAGGGGATTCACCCCTCCACTTT. Its protein product is CASSSQTGDSPLHF. The chain links TRBV7-8 to TRBJ1-6, with 8 positions matching TRBD1. This CDR3 region has 14 residues. CDR1 SGHVS and CDR2 FQNEAQ come from the germline V gene. V shed 4 bases and J 8 bases; nucleotides not matched to a gene: 4.

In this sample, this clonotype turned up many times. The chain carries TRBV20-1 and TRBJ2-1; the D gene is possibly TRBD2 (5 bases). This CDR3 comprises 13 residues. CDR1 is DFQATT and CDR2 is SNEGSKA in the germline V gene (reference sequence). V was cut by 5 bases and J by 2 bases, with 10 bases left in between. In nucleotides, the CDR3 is TGCAGTGCTGGAGGTGCCCCCTACAATGAGCAGTTCTTC. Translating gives CSAGGAPYNEQFF.

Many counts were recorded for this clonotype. Here the CDR3 DNA reads TGTGCCAGCAGTTTTTTAGAGAGGAATGAGCAGTTCTTC. This translates into CASSFLERNEQFF. The chain employs TRBV12-3 or TRBV12-4 and TRBJ2-1; D remains ambiguous. This CDR3 region has 13 residues. Between the trimmed V and J ends, which lost 3 bases and 7 bases, there was a span of 10 bases.

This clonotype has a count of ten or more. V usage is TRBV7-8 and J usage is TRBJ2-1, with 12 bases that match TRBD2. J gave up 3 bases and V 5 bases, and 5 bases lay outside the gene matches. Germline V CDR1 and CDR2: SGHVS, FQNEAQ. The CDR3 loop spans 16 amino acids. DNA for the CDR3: TGTGCCAGCAGCGAGTTGACTAGCGGGAGCTACAATGAGCAGTTCTTC. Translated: CASSELTSGSYNEQFF. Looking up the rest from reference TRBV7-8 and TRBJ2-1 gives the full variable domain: GAGVSQSPRYKVAKRGQDVALRCDPISGHVSLFWYQQALGQGPEFLTYFQNEAQLDKSGLPSDRFFAERPEGSVSTLKIQRTQQEDSAVYLCASSELTSGSYNEQFFGPGTRLTVL.

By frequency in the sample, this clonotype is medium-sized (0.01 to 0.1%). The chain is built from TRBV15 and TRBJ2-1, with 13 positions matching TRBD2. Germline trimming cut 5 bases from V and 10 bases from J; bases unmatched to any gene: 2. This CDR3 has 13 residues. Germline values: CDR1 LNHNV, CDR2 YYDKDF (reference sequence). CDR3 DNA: TGTGCCACCAGCGGACTAGCGGGGGAAGAGCAGTTCTTC. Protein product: CATSGLAGEEQFF. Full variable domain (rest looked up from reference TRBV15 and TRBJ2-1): DAMVIQNPRYQVTQFGKPVTLSCSQTLNHNVMYWYQQKSSQAPKLLFHYYDKDFNNEADTPDNFQSRRPNTSFCFLDIRSPGLGDTAMYLCATSGLAGEEQFFGPGTRLTVL.

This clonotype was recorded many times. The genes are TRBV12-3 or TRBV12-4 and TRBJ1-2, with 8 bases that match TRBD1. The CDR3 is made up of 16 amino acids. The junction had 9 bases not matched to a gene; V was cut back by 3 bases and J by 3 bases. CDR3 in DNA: TGTGCCAGCAGTTTGGGCAGGGGGCATGGTTACTATGGCTACACCTTC. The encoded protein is CASSLGRGHGYYGYTF.

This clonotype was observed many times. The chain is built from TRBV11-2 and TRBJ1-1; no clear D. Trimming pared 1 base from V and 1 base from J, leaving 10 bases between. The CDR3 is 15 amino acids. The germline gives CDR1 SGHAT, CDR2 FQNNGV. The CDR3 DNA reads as TGTGCCAGCAGCTTAGGGGTTGTCCAGAACACTGAAGCTTTCTTT. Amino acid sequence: CASSLGVVQNTEAFF. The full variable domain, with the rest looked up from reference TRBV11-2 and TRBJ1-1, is EAGVAQSPRYKIIEKRQSVAFWCNPISGHATLYWYQQILGQGPKLLIQFQNNGVVDDSQLPKDRFSAERLKGVDSTLKIQPAKLEDSAVYLCASSLGVVQNTEAFFGQGTRLTVV.